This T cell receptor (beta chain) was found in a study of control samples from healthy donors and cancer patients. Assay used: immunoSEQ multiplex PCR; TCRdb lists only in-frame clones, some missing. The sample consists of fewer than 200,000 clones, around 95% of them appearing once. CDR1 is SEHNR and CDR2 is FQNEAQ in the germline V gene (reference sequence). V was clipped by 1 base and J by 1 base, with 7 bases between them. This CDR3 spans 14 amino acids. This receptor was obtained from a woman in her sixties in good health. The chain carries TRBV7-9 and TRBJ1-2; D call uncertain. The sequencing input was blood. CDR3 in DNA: TGTGCCAGCAGCTTAGGCAGCGATAACTATGGCTACACCTTC. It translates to CASSLGSDNYGYTF.